This T cell receptor (beta chain) was observed in a study of blood T cell repertoires in COVID-19. Turning to the study itself: Donors in the United States, Italy and Spain gave samples during acute or convalescent COVID-19. The analysed material was cDNA or gDNA that came from T cells, B-cell-depleted T cells, or PBMCs.

Germline V lookup: CDR1 MNHNY, CDR2 SVGAGI (reference sequence). V was pared by 0 bases and J by 7 bases, with 8 bases of the junction left unmatched. This CDR3 contains 15 residues. A few counts support this clone. Source study methods: Reference gene primer amplification gave estimated nucleated cell counts. The method was immunoSEQ multiplex PCR; TCRdb's version includes in-frame clones alone and lacks a portion of them. The D gene and trimming were derived from the DNA, and the V and J assignments and clone size from that table. This sample has 200,000 or so clones, with 84% found just once. Specimen: peripheral blood. This sequence joins TRBV6-6 and TRBJ1-2; the match to TRBD1 covers 7 bases. The source of this sequence is a woman between 55 and 75 years old who had recovered from COVID-19. The CDR3 here is CASSYSFEGAGGYTF. The CDR3 DNA reads as TGTGCCAGCAGTTACTCCTTTGAGGGGGCAGGTGGCTACACCTTC.